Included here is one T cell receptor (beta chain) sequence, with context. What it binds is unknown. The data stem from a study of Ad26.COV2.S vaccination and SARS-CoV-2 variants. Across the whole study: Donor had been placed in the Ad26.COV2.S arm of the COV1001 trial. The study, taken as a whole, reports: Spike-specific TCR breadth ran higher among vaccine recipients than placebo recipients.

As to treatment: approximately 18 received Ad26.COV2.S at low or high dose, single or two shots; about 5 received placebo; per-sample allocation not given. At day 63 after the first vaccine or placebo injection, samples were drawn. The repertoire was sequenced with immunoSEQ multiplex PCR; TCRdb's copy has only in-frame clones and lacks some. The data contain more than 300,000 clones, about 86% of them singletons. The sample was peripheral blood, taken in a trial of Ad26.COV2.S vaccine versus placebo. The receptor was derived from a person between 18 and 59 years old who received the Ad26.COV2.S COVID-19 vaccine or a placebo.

The CDR3 region is CASSLVPGLSNSPLHF. The DNA for the CDR3 is TGCGCCAGCAGCTTGGTTCCGGGACTGAGCAATTCACCCCTCCACTTT. The V and J genes are TRBV5-1 and TRBJ1-6; D is possibly TRBD1 (5 bases). Germline CDR1 is SGHRS and CDR2 is YFSETQ. The CDR3 length is 16 residues. V lost 0 bases, J lost 7 bases, and 14 bases lay in between.